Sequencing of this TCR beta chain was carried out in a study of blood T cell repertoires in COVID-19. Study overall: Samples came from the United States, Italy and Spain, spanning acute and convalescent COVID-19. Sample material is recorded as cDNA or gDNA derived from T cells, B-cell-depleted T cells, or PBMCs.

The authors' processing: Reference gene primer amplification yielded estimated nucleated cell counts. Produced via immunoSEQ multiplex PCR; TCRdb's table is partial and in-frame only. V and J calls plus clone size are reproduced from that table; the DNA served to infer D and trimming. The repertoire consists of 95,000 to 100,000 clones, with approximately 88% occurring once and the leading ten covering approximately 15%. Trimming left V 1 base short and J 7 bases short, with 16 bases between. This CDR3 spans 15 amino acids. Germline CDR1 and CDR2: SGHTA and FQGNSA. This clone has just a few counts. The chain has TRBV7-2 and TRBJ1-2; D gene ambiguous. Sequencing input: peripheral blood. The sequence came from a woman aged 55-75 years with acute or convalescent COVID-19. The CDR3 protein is CASSLGSGTPSGYTF. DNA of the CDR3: TGTGCCAGCAGCTTAGGGTCAGGAACCCCCTCTGGCTACACCTTC.